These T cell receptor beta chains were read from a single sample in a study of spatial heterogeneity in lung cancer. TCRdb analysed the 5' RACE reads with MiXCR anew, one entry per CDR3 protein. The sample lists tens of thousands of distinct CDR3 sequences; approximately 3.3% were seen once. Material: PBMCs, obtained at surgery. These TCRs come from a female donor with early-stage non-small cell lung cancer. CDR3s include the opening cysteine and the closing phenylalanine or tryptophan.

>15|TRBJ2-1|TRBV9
CASSALAGVWNEQFF
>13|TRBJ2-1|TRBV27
CASSFLGGNEQFF
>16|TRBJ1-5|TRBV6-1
CASSEAYSLKNQPQHF
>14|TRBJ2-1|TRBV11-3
CASSLGTLSYEQFF
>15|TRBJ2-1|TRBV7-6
CASGRGLAGIGEQFF
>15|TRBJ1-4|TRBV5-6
CASSLTYGPNEKLFF
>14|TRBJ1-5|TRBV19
CASSMGSGNQPQHF
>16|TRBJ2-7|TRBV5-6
CASSTSGWVGSYEQYF
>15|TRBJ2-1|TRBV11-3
CASSSGLAVYNEQFF
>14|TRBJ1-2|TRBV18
CASSPPDTVYGYTF
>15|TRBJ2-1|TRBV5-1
CASSIGGSSYNEQFF
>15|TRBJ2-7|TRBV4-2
CASSQTDSGTYEQYF
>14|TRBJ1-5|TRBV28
CASSLAGERQPQHF
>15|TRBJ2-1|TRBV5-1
CASSLGGLAGDEQFF
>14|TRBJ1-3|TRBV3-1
CASSHPGPRNTIYF
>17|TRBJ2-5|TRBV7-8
CASTPAGGGGYQETQYF
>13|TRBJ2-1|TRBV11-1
CASSSPGQGEQFF